This T cell receptor beta chain was sequenced for a study of CD4 T cells in relation to SARS-CoV-2 and coronaviruses. Findings of the study overall: Pre-pandemic and post-infection samples never came from the same donor.

The V segment lost 7 bases and the J segment 9 bases; nucleotides outside the gene matches: 8. The CDR3 has 13 residues. A remark on this clone: Its antigen remains unknown.

Sequencing used immunoSEQ multiplex PCR; TCRdb keeps in-frame clones, though not all of them. The sample carries 50,000 to 70,000 clones, around 92% recorded once. Sequencing used naive CD4+ T cells from PBMCs. The subset is: naive CD4+ T cells isolated by negative enrichment. The TCR was taken from an adult with COVID-19. The chain links TRBV12-3 or TRBV12-4 to TRBJ2-1; 8 nucleotides match TRBD1. The CDR3 nucleotides read TGTGCCAGCAATACAGGGACAGGTTTTGAGCAGTTCTTC. It translates to CASNTGTGFEQFF.